This T cell receptor beta chain was documented in a study of blood T cell repertoires in COVID-19. In the study overall: Nucleic acid was either cDNA or gDNA, and it came from T cells, B-cell-depleted T cells, or PBMCs.

Trimming pared 3 bases from V and 6 bases from J, leaving 13 bases between. This CDR3 spans 14 amino acids. Germline CDR1 is KGHDR and CDR2 is SFDVKD. The method was immunoSEQ multiplex PCR; TCRdb's version includes in-frame clones alone and lacks a portion of them. The sample lists hundreds of thousands of clones; roughly 87% were seen once. The chain links TRBV24-1 to TRBJ1-1, with D uncertain. This clonotype originated in a woman younger than 30 who had recovered from COVID-19. Sample: PBMCs or T cells enriched from blood (not recorded which). DNA for the CDR3: TGTGCCACCAGTGATGCAACTCGGAGCGCTGAAGCTTTCTTT. Residues: CATSDATRSAEAFF.